This TCR beta chain was captured by sequencing in a study of response to subunit inactivated influenza vaccine. Findings of the study overall: Few additional T cells are recruited per seasonal influenza vaccination, authors suggested.

The ends lost 2 bases at V and 0 bases at J; junction bases unmatched: 7. Germline V lookup: CDR1 LNHNV, CDR2 YYDKDF (reference sequence). This CDR3 has 16 residues. For this clonotype: Its cognate antigen is unknown.

TCRdb called the RT-PCR reads again in MiXCR, with one record for every CDR3 protein. Among 650,000 to 700,000 distinct CDR3 sequences, 15% to 18% were seen once, and the ten largest hold 11%. The chain uses TRBV15 and TRBJ2-7; TRBD1 matches at 7 bases. This sample comprised PBMCs from blood, obtained approximately 13 days after vaccination. The receptor was derived from a man aged 50 or older who received an inactivated influenza vaccine. This CDR3 is CATSRPGGSRSYEQYF. In DNA, the CDR3 is TGTGCCACCAGCAGACCAGGGGGATCCCGCTCCTACGAGCAGTACTTC. The variable domain in full, with the rest retrieved from reference TRBV15 and TRBJ2-7, is DAMVIQNPRYQVTQFGKPVTLSCSQTLNHNVMYWYQQKSSQAPKLLFHYYDKDFNNEADTPDNFQSRRPNTSFCFLDIRSPGLGDTAMYLCATSRPGGSRSYEQYFGPGTRLTVT.